The clone carrying this T cell receptor beta chain turned up a few times. Its antigen is currently unknown. In TCRdb, the RT-PCR reads were re-called with MiXCR into one record per CDR3 protein. Of roughly 700,000 distinct CDR3 sequences in the sample, around 14% were seen once. The data stem from a study of response to subunit inactivated influenza vaccine. Study-level findings and limits: Authors suggested few new T cells are recruited by each seasonal influenza vaccination.

The clonotype was recovered from a man in his fifties who received an inactivated influenza vaccine. The sample was PBMCs from blood, taken roughly 12 days after vaccination.

The CDR3 DNA reads TGTGCCAGCAGCTCCTACAGGGGCGCGAACACCGGGGAGCTGTTTTTT. It translates to CASSSYRGANTGELFF. This chain joins TRBV7-2 and TRBJ2-2; 7 positions agree with TRBD1. CDR1 and CDR2 (germline): SGHTA, FQGNSA. V lost 4 bases, J lost 0 bases, and 5 bases stayed unmatched. CDR3 size: 16 residues.